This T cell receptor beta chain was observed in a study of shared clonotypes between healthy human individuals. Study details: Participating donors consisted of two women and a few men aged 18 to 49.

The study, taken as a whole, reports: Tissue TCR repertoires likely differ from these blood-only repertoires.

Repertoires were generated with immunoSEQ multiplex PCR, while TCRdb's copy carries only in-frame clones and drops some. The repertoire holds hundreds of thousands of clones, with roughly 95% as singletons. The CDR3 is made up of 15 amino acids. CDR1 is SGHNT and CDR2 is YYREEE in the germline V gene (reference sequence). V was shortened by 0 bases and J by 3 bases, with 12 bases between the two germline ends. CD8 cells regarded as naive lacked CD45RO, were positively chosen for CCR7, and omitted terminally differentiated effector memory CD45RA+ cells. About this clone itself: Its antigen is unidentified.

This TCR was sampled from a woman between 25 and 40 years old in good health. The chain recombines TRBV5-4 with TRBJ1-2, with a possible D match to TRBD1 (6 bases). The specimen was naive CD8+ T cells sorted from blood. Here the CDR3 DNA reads TGTGCCAGCAGCTTGGAAACCGGGACATACTATGGCTACACCTTC. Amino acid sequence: CASSLETGTYYGYTF.